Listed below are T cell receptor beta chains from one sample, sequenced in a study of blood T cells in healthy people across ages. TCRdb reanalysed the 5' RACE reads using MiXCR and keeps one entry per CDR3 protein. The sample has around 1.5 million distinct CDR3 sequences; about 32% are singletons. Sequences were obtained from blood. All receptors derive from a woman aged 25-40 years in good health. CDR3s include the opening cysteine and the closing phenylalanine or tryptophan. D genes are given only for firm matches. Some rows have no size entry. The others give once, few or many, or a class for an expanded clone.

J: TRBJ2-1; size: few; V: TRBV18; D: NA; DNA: TGTGCCAGCTCACCTCGGGCGGTCAGCTCCTACAATGAGCAGTTCTTC; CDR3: CASSPRAVSSYNEQFF
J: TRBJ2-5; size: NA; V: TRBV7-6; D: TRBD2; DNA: TGTGCCAGCAGCCCCGCCCTGGGACTACTCCAAGAGACCCAGTACTTC; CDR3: CASSPALGLLQETQYF
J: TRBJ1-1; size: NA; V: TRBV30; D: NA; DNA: TGTGCCTGGAGTGTCGGATCGGCGCGGACTGAAGCTTTCTTT; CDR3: CAWSVGSARTEAFF
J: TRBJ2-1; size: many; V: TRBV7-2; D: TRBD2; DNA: TGTGCCAGCAGCTTAGAGAGCGGGGGTAATAATGAGCAGTTCTTC; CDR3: CASSLESGGNNEQFF
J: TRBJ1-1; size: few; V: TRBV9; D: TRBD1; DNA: TGTGCCAGCAGCGTTACCGGGACAGCGGCCCATGAAGCTTTCTTT; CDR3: CASSVTGTAAHEAFF
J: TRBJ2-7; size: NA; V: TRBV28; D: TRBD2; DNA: TGTGCCAGCAGTTTACCCTCGACTAGCGGGAGGTCCGAGCAGTACTTC; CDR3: CASSLPSTSGRSEQYF
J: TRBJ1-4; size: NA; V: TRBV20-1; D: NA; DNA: TGCAGTGCTCAGCAGGTCCCTAATGAAAAACTGTTTTTT; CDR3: CSAQQVPNEKLFF
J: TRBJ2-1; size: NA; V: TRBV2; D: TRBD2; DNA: TGTGCCAGCAGGGGATCGGGAGGGTTCTACAATGGGCAGTTCTTC; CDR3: CASRGSGGFYNGQFF
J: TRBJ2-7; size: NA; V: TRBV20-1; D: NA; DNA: TGCAGTGCTAGTGACCCGACTGGGCGCTCCTACGAGCAGTACTTC; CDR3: CSASDPTGRSYEQYF
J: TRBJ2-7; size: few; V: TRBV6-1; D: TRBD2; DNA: TGTGCCAGCAGTCCCGACCAGGGGCGGGGGGCGTGCGAGCAGTACTTC; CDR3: CASSPDQGRGACEQYF
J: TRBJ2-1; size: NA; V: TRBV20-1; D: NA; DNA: TGCAGTGGTGCTCGCGAGGGATGGAATGAGCAGTTCTTC; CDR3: CSGAREGWNEQFF
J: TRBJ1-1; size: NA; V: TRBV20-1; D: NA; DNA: TGCAGTGCTAGTTGGGGGGGTAGAACTGAAGCTTTCTTT; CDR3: CSASWGGRTEAFF
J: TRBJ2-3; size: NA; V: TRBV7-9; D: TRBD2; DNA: TGTGCCAGCAGCGGGACTAGCGAAACGCAGTATTTT; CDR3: CASSGTSETQYF
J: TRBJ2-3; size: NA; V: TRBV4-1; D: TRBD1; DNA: TGCGCCAGCAGCCAAGATCTGACAGGGGGATCAGATACGCAGTATTTT; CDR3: CASSQDLTGGSDTQYF
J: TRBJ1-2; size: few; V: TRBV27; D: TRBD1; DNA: TGTGCCAGCAGAGACTCGCGGGACAGGGGCATCGGCTACACCTTC; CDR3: CASRDSRDRGIGYTF
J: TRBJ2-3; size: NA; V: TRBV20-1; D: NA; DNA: TGCAGTGCTAGAGGAGCGCTCGCTAGTACAGATACGCAGTATTTT; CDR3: CSARGALASTDTQYF
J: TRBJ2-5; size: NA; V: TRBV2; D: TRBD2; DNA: TGCGCCCGCGGACTAGCGGACCTCCGGGAGACCCAGTACTTC; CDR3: CARGLADLRETQYF
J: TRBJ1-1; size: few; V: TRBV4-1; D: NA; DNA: TGCGCCAGCAGCCAAGATTACGGCGAAAACACTGAAGCTTTCTTT; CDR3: CASSQDYGENTEAFF
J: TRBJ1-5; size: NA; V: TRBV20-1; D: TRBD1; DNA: TGCAGTGCAACCACCCAGGGGGTGGAGGGGAGCAATCAGCCCCAGCATTTT; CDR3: CSATTQGVEGSNQPQHF
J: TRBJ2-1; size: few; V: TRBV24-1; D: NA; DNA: TGTGCCACCAGTGATTCTACGGGAGTAGCGCTACATGAGCAGTTCTTC; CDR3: CATSDSTGVALHEQFF
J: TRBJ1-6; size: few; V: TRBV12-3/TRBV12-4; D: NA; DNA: TGTGCCAGCAGTTTAGATCTGGGATGGAATTCACCCCTCCACTTT; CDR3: CASSLDLGWNSPLHF
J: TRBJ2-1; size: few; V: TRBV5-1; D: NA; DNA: TGCGCCAGCAGCTCGCTTACCAGCTCCTACAATGAGCAGTTCTTC; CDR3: CASSSLTSSYNEQFF
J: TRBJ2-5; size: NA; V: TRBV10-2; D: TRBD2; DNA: TGCGCCAGCAGGGCGGGAGGCCGAGAGACCCAGTACTTC; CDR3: CASRAGGRETQYF
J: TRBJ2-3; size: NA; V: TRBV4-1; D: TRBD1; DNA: TGCGCCAGCGGCCAACCAGCTGACAGGGGGGACACAGATACGCAGTATTTT; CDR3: CASGQPADRGDTDTQYF
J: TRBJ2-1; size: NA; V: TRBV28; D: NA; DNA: TGTGCCAGCAACTCGGGGGCGGGTGGGGCCGGTGAGCAGTTCTTC; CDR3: CASNSGAGGAGEQFF
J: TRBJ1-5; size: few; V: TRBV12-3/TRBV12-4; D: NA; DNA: TGTGCCAGCAGTCGATTCAATCAGCCCCAGCATTTT; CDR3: CASSRFNQPQHF
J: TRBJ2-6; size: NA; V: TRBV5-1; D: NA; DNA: TGCGCCGGCAGCTTTAACCTTTTGGCAGGTCTTTTCTCTGGGGCCAACGTCCTGACTTTC; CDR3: CAGSFNLLAGLFSGANVLTF
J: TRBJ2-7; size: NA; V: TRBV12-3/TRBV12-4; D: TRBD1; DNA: TGTGCCAGCAGCCCCACGACAGGGTCCCTCCTAGAGCAGTACTTC; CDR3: CASSPTTGSLLEQYF
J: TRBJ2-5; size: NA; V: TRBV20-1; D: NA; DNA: TGCAGTGCTAGAGATCTGGTAGCTGGAGAGACCCAGTACTTC; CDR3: CSARDLVAGETQYF
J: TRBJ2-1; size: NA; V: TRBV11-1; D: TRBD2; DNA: TGTGCCAGCAGCTCCCTACGACTAGCGGGAGGGTTGGCTGAGCAGTTCTTC; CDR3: CASSSLRLAGGLAEQFF
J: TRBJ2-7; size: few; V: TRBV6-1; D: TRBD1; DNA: TGTGCCAGCAGCGCCCGGGACAGCACCTACGAGCAGTACTTC; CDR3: CASSARDSTYEQYF
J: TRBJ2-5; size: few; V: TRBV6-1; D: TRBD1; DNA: TGTGCCAGCAGTACGCAGGGACAGGGGAGTATGTACCAAGAGACCCAGTACTTC; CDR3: CASSTQGQGSMYQETQYF
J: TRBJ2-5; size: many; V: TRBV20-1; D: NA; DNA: TGCAGTGCCCCCTCGACGGGCCAAGAGACCCAGTACTTC; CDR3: CSAPSTGQETQYF
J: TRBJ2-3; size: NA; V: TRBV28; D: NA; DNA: TGTGCCAGCAGGGCTAGCTTCCCAGATACGCAGTATTTT; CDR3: CASRASFPDTQYF
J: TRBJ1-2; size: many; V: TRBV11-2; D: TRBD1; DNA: TGTGCCAGCAGCGAGGGACAGGGGGGCTATGGCTACACCTTC; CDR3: CASSEGQGGYGYTF
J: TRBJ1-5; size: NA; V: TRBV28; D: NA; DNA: TGTGCCAGCAGTAAACCTTACGCAGGGGCCCAGCCCCAGCATTTT; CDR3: CASSKPYAGAQPQHF
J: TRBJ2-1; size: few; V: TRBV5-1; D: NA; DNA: TGCGCCAGCAGCTTGGGTCTAGCTGGTCTCTCCTACAATGAGCAGTTCTTC; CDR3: CASSLGLAGLSYNEQFF
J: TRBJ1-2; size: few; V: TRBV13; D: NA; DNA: TGTGCCAGCAGCTTAGAACGATCGGGGATCTATGGCTACACCTTC; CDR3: CASSLERSGIYGYTF
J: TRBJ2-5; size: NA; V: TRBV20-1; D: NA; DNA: TGCAGTGCCCTCGACTATAGGATCGAGACCCAGTACTTC; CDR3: CSALDYRIETQYF
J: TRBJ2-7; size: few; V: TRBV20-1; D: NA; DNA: TGCAGTGCTAGTCCGACAGCGAGAGCCTACGAGCAGTACTTC; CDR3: CSASPTARAYEQYF
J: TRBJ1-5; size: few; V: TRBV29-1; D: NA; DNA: TGCAGCGTTCAGGAAGGCAATCAGCCCCAGCATTTT; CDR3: CSVQEGNQPQHF
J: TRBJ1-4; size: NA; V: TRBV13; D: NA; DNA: TGTGCCAGCAGCTCCGAGGGGGTTGGGGAAAAACTGTTTTTT; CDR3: CASSSEGVGEKLFF
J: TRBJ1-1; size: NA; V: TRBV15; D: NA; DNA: TGTGCCACCAGCCTCGGGGGGGAGAGGAACACTGAAGCTTTCTTT; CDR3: CATSLGGERNTEAFF
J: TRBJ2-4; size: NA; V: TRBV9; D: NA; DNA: TGTGCCAGCAGCGGCCACCAGTCGGGCAAAAACATTCAGTACTTC; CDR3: CASSGHQSGKNIQYF
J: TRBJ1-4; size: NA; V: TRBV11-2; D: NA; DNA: TGTGCCAGCAGCGGCACTACAGGGAATGAAAAACTGTTTTTT; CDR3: CASSGTTGNEKLFF
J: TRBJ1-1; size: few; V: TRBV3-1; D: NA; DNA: TGTGCCAGCAGCCACGGGGAGGTGACTGAAGCTTTCTTT; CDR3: CASSHGEVTEAFF
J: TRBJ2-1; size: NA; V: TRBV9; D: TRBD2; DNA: TGTGCCAGCAGCGTAGCCCGACTAGCGAGCAATGAGCAGTTCTTC; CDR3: CASSVARLASNEQFF
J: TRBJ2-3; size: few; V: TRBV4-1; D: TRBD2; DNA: TGCGCCAGCAGCCGATCGGGACTAGCGGGAGGGGCTTCAGATACGCAGTATTTT; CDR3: CASSRSGLAGGASDTQYF
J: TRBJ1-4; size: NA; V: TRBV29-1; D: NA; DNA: TGCAGCGTCACCCTCGGGGGTGAAAAACTGTTTTTT; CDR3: CSVTLGGEKLFF
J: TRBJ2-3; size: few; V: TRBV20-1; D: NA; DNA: TGCAGTGCTAAACTCCCCGGGACACTTGAGGGAGATACGCAGTATTTT; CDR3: CSAKLPGTLEGDTQYF
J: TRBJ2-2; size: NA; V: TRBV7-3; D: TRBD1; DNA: TGTGCCAGCAGCCCCAGCGGCGTCCAGGGGGCTGACGGGGAGTTGTTTTTT; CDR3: CASSPSGVQGADGELFF
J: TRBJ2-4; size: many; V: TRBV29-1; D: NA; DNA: TGCAGCGTTTCCTCCAAAAACATTCAGTACTTC; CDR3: CSVSSKNIQYF
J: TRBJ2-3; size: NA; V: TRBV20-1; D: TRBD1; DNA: TGCAGTGCTCAGACAGGGGGCACAGATACGCAGTATTTT; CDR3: CSAQTGGTDTQYF
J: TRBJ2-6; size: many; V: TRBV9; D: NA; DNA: TGTGCCAGCAGCAACGGACGAAGCTCTGGGGCCAACGTCCTGACTTTC; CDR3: CASSNGRSSGANVLTF